Presented here are 21 T cell receptor beta chains from one specimen sequenced in a study of T cell clonality in common variable immunodeficiency. Sequencing was performed with immunoSEQ multiplex PCR; in TCRdb, only in-frame clones are kept and a portion is missing. The sample has some 52,000 clones, none seen only once. Material: peripheral blood mononuclear cells. These receptors came from a person aged 18-69 years in good health.

This clone was seen many times. The read ends 3 residues before the CDR3 terminus; that terminus is restored from the germline J gene. This chain joins TRBV2 and TRBJ2-2; 13 bases align to TRBD2. V shed 6 bases, J shed 5 bases, and the junction held 6 bases outside the gene matches. This CDR3 comprises 16 residues. Germline loops: CDR1 SNHLY, CDR2 FYNNEI. This CDR3 reads CASSLGLAGETGELFF. The sequenced part of the CDR3 DNA is TGTGCCAGCAGCCTCGGACTAGCGGGAGAGACCGGGGAG.

This clone has more than one count but fewer than ten. The CDR3 is cut off 3 residues early in the read; its end comes from the germline J gene. The genes are TRBV13 and TRBJ2-4, with D perhaps TRBD1 (5 bases). V was pared by 1 base and J by 2 bases, with 15 bases between. CDR1 and CDR2 (germline): PRHDT, FYEKMQ (reference sequence). There are 17 residues in the CDR3. The DNA read from the CDR3 is TGTGCCAGCAGCTTAGCCCAGGGAATGGGAACCAAAAACATT. Its protein is CASSLAQGMGTKNI. The full CDR3 reads CASSLAQGMGTKNIQYF.

In regard to this clone: The read falls 3 residues short of the CDR3 end, and the missing part is taken from the germline J gene. This chain joins TRBV20-1 and TRBJ2-5, with 7 bases fitting TRBD1. V shed 1 base and J 2 bases; nucleotides not matched to a gene: 7. Germline V CDR1 and CDR2: DFQATT, SNEGSKA (reference sequence). The CDR3 runs 15 residues. The CDR3 sequence is CSARGGTVPQETQYF. CDR3 DNA (partial): TGCAGTGCTAGAGGTGGGACAGTTCCTCAAGAGACC.

There are many counts of this clone. Coverage ceases 3 residues before the CDR3 finishes, and the germline J gene fills in the end. The chain couples TRBV29-1 to TRBJ2-5, with a tentative D call TRBD2 (6 bases). V lost 3 bases to trimming and J lost 2 bases, with 13 bases between them. The CDR3 spans 14 residues. Germline lookup yields CDR1 SQVTM and CDR2 ANQGSEA. CDR3 region: CSVDGSGRQETQYF. The CDR3 bases that were read are TGCAGCGTTGACGGGAGCGGGCGGCAAGAGACC.

Ten or more counts support this clone. Sequencing ends 3 residues short of the CDR3 end; the germline J gene provides the rest. This chain uses TRBV6-2 or TRBV6-3 with TRBJ1-2, with D perhaps matching TRBD1 (5 bases). The germline gives CDR1 MNHEY, CDR2 SVGEGT. This CDR3 contains 15 residues. The chain's CDR3 is CASSSPAGGEAGYTF. The CDR3 DNA, read in part, is TGTGCCAGCAGCTCCCCGGCGGGGGGAGAGGCAGGC.

This clone occurred a few times. This sequence may be a read error, since a much larger clone differs from it by one base. The read is 3 residues too short to cover the CDR3 end, so that end is filled in from the germline J gene. This chain joins TRBV2 and TRBJ2-3, with 9 positions matching TRBD1. The CDR3 extends over 16 amino acids. The germline CDR1 and CDR2 sequences are SNHLY and FYNNEI. The sequenced CDR3 bases are TGTGCCAGCAGTCTACAGGGGGCGAGGAGCAATCAGCCG. It codes for CASSLQGARSNQP. The CDR3 in full is CASSLQGARSNQPQYF.

This clone was counted ten times or more. Read data end 3 residues before the CDR3 end; the end is taken from the germline J gene. The rearrangement uses TRBV18 and TRBJ2-7, with no clear D. The length of the CDR3 is 14 residues. Trimming stripped 3 bases from V and 3 bases from J, with 12 bases between. Germline assignment: CDR1 KGHSH and CDR2 LQKENI. CDR3 amino acids: CASSPGRTNYEQYF. CDR3 DNA, as far as it was read: TGTGCCAGCTCACCGGGCCGTACCAACTACGAG. Based on the CDR3 plus reference TRBV18 and TRBJ2-7, the full variable domain is NAGVMQNPRHLVRRRGQEARLRCSPMKGHSHVYWYRQLPEEGLKFMVYLQKENIIDESGMPKERFSAEFPKEGPSILRIQQVVRGDSAAYFCASSPGRTNYEQYFGPGTRLTVT.

In its sample, this clone was seen many times. The CDR3 goes on 3 residues after the read ends, and that part is filled in from the germline J gene. The V and J genes are TRBV6-2 or TRBV6-3 and TRBJ1-6, with unresolved D. CDR1 and CDR2 from the germline V gene are MNHEY and SVGEGT. The CDR3 runs to 14 residues. V lost 2 bases, J lost 3 bases, and 5 bases lay in between. The CDR3 is CASSYSFYNSPLHF. Partial CDR3 DNA: TGTGCCAGCAGTTACAGCTTCTATAATTCACCC.

Points on this clone: Sequencing ends 3 residues short of the CDR3 end; the germline J gene provides the rest. J is TRBJ1-2 and V is TRBV19; the D gene is possibly TRBD1 (6 bases). The CDR3 is made up of 14 amino acids. Germline V gives CDR1 LNHDA, CDR2 SQIVND (reference sequence). CDR3 DNA, as far as it was read: TGTGCCAGTAGTCCTCAGTACAGGGTTAATGAC. This translates into CASSPQYRVND. The entire CDR3 protein reads CASSPQYRVNDYTF.

This clone was recorded many times. The CDR3 is cut off 3 residues early in the read; its end comes from the germline J gene. The chain uses TRBV7-3 and TRBJ1-1; TRBD1 aligns across 10 bases. The CDR3 consists of 14 residues. V dropped 6 bases and J dropped 6; count of bases not matched to a gene: 7. CDR1 and CDR2 (germline): SGHTA, FQGTGA. CDR3 sequence: CASRPTGGFAEAFF. The CDR3 bases that were read are TGTGCCAGCAGACCGACAGGGGGCTTCGCTGAA.

This clone was seen ten or more times. The CDR3 extends 3 residues past the end of the read, so its final part is completed from the germline J gene. V gene TRBV6-1 combines with J gene TRBJ2-4; the D gene is possibly TRBD2 (6 bases). The germline CDR1 and CDR2 sequences are MNHNS and SASEGT. Between the trimmed V and J ends, which lost 3 bases and 6 bases, there was a span of 15 bases. This CDR3 is built from 15 residues. The sequenced CDR3 bases are TGTGCCAGCAGTGAGGTTACCGGACTACTAAACATT. Its translation: CASSEVTGLLNI. The CDR3, in full, reads CASSEVTGLLNIQYF.

This clone was counted a few times. The CDR3 loop reads CAWSVRGTGGREQFF. CDR3 bases read: TGTGCCTGGAGTGTACGGGGGACAGGGGGCCGTGAG. The genes are TRBV30 and TRBJ2-1; TRBD1 aligns across 12 bases. The observed sequence ends 3 residues before the CDR3 terminus, with the missing tail filled in from the germline J gene. The length of the CDR3 is 15 residues. Germline trimming cut 0 bases from V and 9 bases from J; bases unmatched to any gene: 6. Per germline, CDR1 GTSNPN and CDR2 SVGIG (reference sequence).

This clone was recorded at least ten times. The sequenced fragment ends 3 residues before the CDR3 boundary, so the rest is inferred from the germline J gene. The rearrangement uses TRBV9 and TRBJ2-5; no reliable D call. Trimming shortened V by 0 bases and J by 2 bases, and 11 bases separated the two germline ends. Germline V lookup: CDR1 SGDLS, CDR2 YYNGEE. The CDR3 contains 15 residues. The part of the CDR3 DNA that was read is TGTGCCAGCAGCGTAGGCCCAGTCGCTCAAGAGACC. Its translation: CASSVGPVAQET. The CDR3 as a whole reads CASSVGPVAQETQYF.

This clone occurred many times. The read stops 3 residues short of the end of the CDR3; the missing end is completed from the germline J gene. The chain carries TRBV7-2 and TRBJ2-3, with TRBD2 matching 8 bases. This CDR3 has 15 amino acids. V shed 5 bases, J shed 2 bases, and the junction held 6 bases outside the gene matches. Germline V gene data show CDR1 as SGHTA and CDR2 as FQGNSA. CDR3 sequence: CASSLTSGLTDTQYF. CDR3 DNA, as far as it was read: TGTGCCAGCAGCCTTACTAGCGGTCTCACAGATACG.

This clone occurred many times. The missing CDR3 end, 3 residues past where the read stops, is filled in from the germline J gene. The V gene is TRBV20-1, the J gene TRBJ2-7; TRBD2 matches 8 bases. The germline V gene encodes CDR1 DFQATT and CDR2 SNEGSKA (reference sequence). Trimming took 2 bases from V and 3 from J; bases not matched to a gene: 21. There are 19 residues in the CDR3. CDR3 residues: CSARTLSGLGGTSGYEQYF. The part of the CDR3 DNA that was read is TGCAGTGCTAGAACCCTGTCGGGACTAGGTGGAACTTCGGGCTACGAG.

This clone was seen many times. The missing CDR3 end, 3 residues past where the read stops, is filled in from the germline J gene. The rearrangement links TRBV20-1 to TRBJ1-5, with D tentatively TRBD1 (6 bases). Trimming took 6 bases from V and 4 from J, leaving 16 bases between them. Germline V gene lookup returns CDR1 DFQATT and CDR2 SNEGSKA (reference sequence). The CDR3 is 14 residues long. The CDR3 sequence: CSARSQGGNQPQHF. Incomplete CDR3 DNA: TGCAGTGCCAGGAGTCAAGGGGGAAATCAGCCC.

This clone was observed a handful of times. The junction departs from the called germline gene at one end, perhaps through a read error. The read ends 3 residues early relative to the CDR3; the germline J gene fills the gap. The chain employs TRBV30 and TRBJ2-3; the D call may be TRBD1 or TRBD2 (5 bases each). Germline CDR1 and CDR2: GTSNPN and SVGIG (reference sequence). The CDR3 is made up of 14 amino acids. The CDR3 DNA, read in part, is TGTGCCTGGAGTTTAGGGGAGAGGCCAGAGACG. Translating gives CAWSLGERPET. The full CDR3 reads CAWSLGERPETQYF.

Ten or more counts support this clone. The sequence runs out 3 residues before the end of the CDR3; the remainder is reconstructed from the germline J gene. The chain is built from TRBV29-1 and TRBJ1-5, with 7 bases identical to TRBD1. The ends lost 5 bases at V and 3 bases at J; junction bases unmatched: 4. CDR3 size: 13 residues. Germline loops: CDR1 SQVTM, CDR2 ANQGSEA. CDR3 DNA, as far as it was read: TGCAGCGTTCAGACAGGGATCAATCAGCCC. This encodes CSVQTGINQP. The whole CDR3 sequence is CSVQTGINQPQHF. The whole variable domain, filled in from reference TRBV29-1 and TRBJ1-5, reads SAVISQKPSRDICQRGTSLTIQCQVDSQVTMMFWYRQQPGQSLTLIATANQGSEATYESGFVIDKFPISRPNLTFSTLTVSNMSPEDSSIYLCSVQTGINQPQHFGDGTRLSIL.

This clone was counted ten times or more. The read comes to an end 3 residues before the CDR3 does, leaving the germline J gene to fill in the end. V is TRBV5-1 and J is TRBJ2-5, with no clear D. Trimming pared 0 bases from V and 0 bases from J, leaving 15 bases between. The CDR3 has 17 residues. CDR1 is SGHRS and CDR2 is YFSETQ in the germline V gene. The CDR3 DNA, read in part, is TGCGCCAGCAGCTTGGGAGGTGCCCAATCCTACCAAGAGACC. This translates into CASSLGGAQSYQET. The whole CDR3 reads CASSLGGAQSYQETQYF.

A note on this clone: The read finishes 3 residues shy of the CDR3 end, and the germline J gene is used to complete it. The J gene is TRBJ2-5, the V gene TRBV5-5; TRBD1 matches 9 bases. The CDR3 is made up of 15 amino acids. The V gene end was trimmed by 2 bases and the J gene end by 0 bases; junction bases not matched to a gene: 2. Germline-derived CDR1 and CDR2 are SGHKS and YYEKEE (reference sequence). The CDR3 bases that were read are TGTGCCAGCAGCTTCGGGACAGGGTACCAAGAGACC. This sequence encodes CASSFGTGYQET. The full CDR3 sequence reads CASSFGTGYQETQYF.

This clone was detected ten times or more. Coverage ceases 3 residues before the CDR3 finishes, and the germline J gene fills in the end. The chain links TRBV4-2 to TRBJ2-7, with a weak D call TRBD1 (5 bases). The germline CDR1 and CDR2 sequences are LGHNA and YNFKEQ. V was cut by 0 bases and J by 4 bases, with 10 bases left in between. This CDR3 is built from 14 residues. The covered CDR3 bases are TGTGCCAGCAGCCAAGACAGGGCGGTATACGAG. Its translation is CASSQDRAVYE. The entire CDR3 sequence reads CASSQDRAVYEQYF.